The next 16 T cell receptor beta chains were all read from a single sample in a study of blood T cells in healthy people across ages. Together with a sample-barcoded 5' primer, a J-beta primer mix was included in a second PCR lasting roughly 6 to 12 cycles. TCRdb called the 5' RACE reads again in MiXCR, with one record for every CDR3 protein. The table shows hundreds of thousands of distinct CDR3 sequences, with around 50% occurring only once. Sample: blood. These TCRs come from a woman aged 80 or over in good health.

This clonotype has a count of ten or more. The chain employs TRBV10-1 and TRBJ2-7, with TRBD2 as a possible D gene (5 bases). The CDR3 sequence is 13 residues long. V was pared by 2 bases and J by 7 bases, with 12 bases between. The germline V gene has CDR1 WNHNN and CDR2 SYGVQD (reference sequence). The CDR3 DNA reads as TGCGCCAGCAGTGAGGGCAGTCGGAGGGAGCAGTACTTC. Amino acids: CASSEGSRREQYF.

This clonotype was seen a single time. The chain joins TRBV12-3 or TRBV12-4 to TRBJ1-5; D not certain. The CDR3 is 13 amino acids. Trimming shortened V by 5 bases and J by 8 bases, and 13 bases separated the two germline ends. Here the CDR3 DNA reads TGTGCCAGCAGTCCAGGTGAACGTAAGCCCCAGCATTTT. Protein product: CASSPGERKPQHF.

In its sample, this clonotype was seen once. A read error may be the cause here, since a much bigger clone is one base away. The chain uses TRBV10-3 and TRBJ2-1; tentatively, D is TRBD2 (6 bases). This CDR3 is built from 13 residues. Germline values: CDR1 ENHRY, CDR2 SYGVKD. With 10 bases removed from V and 9 bases from J, the gap between germline ends came to 19 bases. CDR3 coding DNA: TGTGCCACAAGTCAAGGCGGGACGGGTGAGCAGTTCTTC. Its translation is CATSQGGTGEQFF.

This clonotype turned up a few times. The rearrangement uses TRBV20-1 and TRBJ1-1, with D uncertain. Germline V gives CDR1 DFQATT, CDR2 SNEGSKA (reference sequence). The V gene lost 3 bases and the J gene lost 5 bases, with 10 bases spanning the gap. The length of the CDR3 is 12 residues. The CDR3 nucleotides are TGCAGTGCTAGTCGGGTGGGAACTGAAGCTTTCTTT. This encodes CSASRVGTEAFF.

This clonotype was seen many times. The rearrangement uses TRBV3-1 and TRBJ2-1; maybe TRBD1 (5 bases). Germline V gene sequence: CDR1 LGHDT, CDR2 YNNKEL (reference sequence). Trimming removed 7 bases from V and 8 bases from J, with 21 bases in between. The CDR3 is made up of 15 amino acids. CDR3 loop: CASKDTKRSLDEQFF. CDR3 coding DNA: TGTGCCAGCAAGGACACCAAAAGAAGCCTGGATGAGCAGTTCTTC.

As concerns this clonotype: One end of the junction does not line up with germline, which may come from a read error. This chain joins TRBV7-3 and TRBJ2-6; 7 bases fit TRBD2. This CDR3 region has 22 residues. Germline lookup yields CDR1 SGHTA and CDR2 FQGTGA. In DNA, the CDR3 is TGTGCCAGCAGCTTAAATTCCGATTTCCAGGGACTAACTTCCTCTGGGGCCAACGTCCAGACTTTC. This gives the protein CASSLNSDFQGLTSSGANVQTF.

As for this clonotype: This could be a read error, since a much larger clone is one nucleotide away. The chain links TRBV20-1 to TRBJ2-3; D remains ambiguous. Germline CDR1 DFQATT, CDR2 SNEGSKA (reference sequence). The CDR3 runs 13 residues. The DNA for the CDR3 is TGCAGTGCCCGACTGGGAACAACAGATACGCGGTATTTT. Translating gives CSARLGTTDTRYF.

This chain joins TRBV3-1 and TRBJ2-1, with a possible D match to TRBD2 (6 bases). V lost 4 bases and J 5 bases, leaving 21 bases between the germline ends. This CDR3 comprises 17 residues. Germline V lookup: CDR1 LGHDT, CDR2 YNNKEL (reference sequence). The CDR3 region has the DNA TGTGCCAGCAGCCCCGTGACTATTGCGGGAATGGACAATGAGCAGTTCTTC. It translates to CASSPVTIAGMDNEQFF.

As to this clonotype: This may arise from a read error, as a much more abundant clone is one base away. The chain uses TRBV12-3 or TRBV12-4 and TRBJ2-1; no definite D call. The J call may be incorrect, as the DNA end agrees better with TRBJ2-7. The CDR3 has 11 residues. The CDR3 sequence is CASRSYNEQYF. The CDR3 region has the DNA TGTGCCAGCAGGTCCTACAATGAGCAGTACTTC.

This clonotype was observed many times. The chain is built from TRBV20-1 and TRBJ1-6; maybe TRBD1 (6 bases). Germline V gene sequence: CDR1 DFQATT, CDR2 SNEGSKA (reference sequence). V lost 5 bases and J 7 bases, leaving 18 bases between the germline ends. CDR3 length equals 15 residues. The CDR3 is CSAHRQASQNSPLHF. The CDR3 DNA reads as TGCAGTGCTCATCGACAGGCCTCCCAAAATTCACCCCTCCACTTT.

In its sample, this clonotype was seen many times. The chain uses TRBV29-1 and TRBJ2-7; TRBD1 matches 7 bases. The CDR3 has 14 residues. The trim removed 5 bases at V and 2 bases at J, leaving 9 bases unmatched. CDR1 and CDR2 from the germline V gene are SQVTM and ANQGSEA. CDR3 residues: CSVLLATGAYEQYF. Written as DNA, the CDR3 is TGCAGCGTTTTGCTCGCCACAGGGGCCTACGAGCAGTACTTC.

This clonotype was detected many times. The chain couples TRBV7-2 to TRBJ2-7, with D possibly being TRBD2 (6 bases). CDR1 and CDR2 (germline): SGHTA, FQGNSA. The germline V and J ends were trimmed by 10 bases and 2 bases, with 12 bases remaining between them. The length of the CDR3 is 12 residues. CDR3 coding DNA: TGTGCCATACGGGACTTAACCTACGAGCAGTACTTC. Encoded protein: CAIRDLTYEQYF. The full variable domain, in which reference TRBV7-2 and TRBJ2-7 provide the parts outside the CDR3, is GAGVSQSPSNKVTEKGKDVELRCDPISGHTALYWYRQSLGQGLEFLIYFQGNSAPDKSGLPSDRFSAERTGGSVSTLTIQRTQQEDSAVYLCAIRDLTYEQYFGPGTRLTVT.

The chain carries TRBV24-1 and TRBJ2-3; TRBD2 matches at 8 bases. Germline V gene lookup returns CDR1 KGHDR and CDR2 SFDVKD. This CDR3 has 16 residues. V lost 3 bases, J lost 1 base, and 5 bases stayed unmatched. CDR3 in amino acids: CATSDPRGAGTDTQYF. Here the CDR3 DNA reads TGTGCCACCAGTGATCCGCGGGGGGCTGGCACAGATACGCAGTATTTT.

The chain recombines TRBV7-9 with TRBJ2-2, with D hard to call. CDR3 size: 15 residues. Trimming removed 2 bases at V and 3 bases at J, with 10 bases between. Germline CDR1 and CDR2: SEHNR and FQNEAQ (reference sequence). CDR3 region: CASSLKGVDTGELFF. The CDR3 DNA follows: TGTGCCAGCAGCTTAAAGGGTGTGGACACCGGGGAGCTGTTTTTT.

This clonotype appeared a few times. The chain links TRBV12-3 or TRBV12-4 to TRBJ2-7; 8 bases agree with TRBD2. The CDR3 has 15 residues. J gave up 3 bases and V 1 base, and 5 bases lay outside the gene matches. The CDR3 bases are TGTGCCAGCAGTTTAGAGGGTAGCGGGGTCTACGAGCAGTACTTC. Translating it yields CASSLEGSGVYEQYF.

The V gene is TRBV2, the J gene TRBJ1-6, with D unresolved. Per the germline V gene, CDR1 is SNHLY and CDR2 is FYNNEI. Trimming stripped 8 bases from V and 0 bases from J, with 17 bases between. The CDR3 spans 17 residues. CDR3 loop: CASLRQFSSSYNSPLHF. The CDR3, as DNA: TGTGCCAGCCTCAGACAATTTTCGAGCTCCTATAATTCACCCCTCCACTTT.